This note documents a single T cell receptor (beta chain) sequence. V dropped 2 bases and J dropped 4 bases, with 9 bases sitting between them. This CDR3 has 14 amino acids. CDR1 is SNHLY and CDR2 is FYNNEI in the germline V gene. This entry belongs to a study of T-cell reconstitution after alpha-beta-depleted transplantation in children. Unique molecular identifiers were used in preparing the TCRbeta library. TCRdb used MiXCR to reprocess the PCR reads, holding one entry per CDR3 protein. The sample lists hundreds of thousands of distinct CDR3 sequences, under 12% occurring once. This chain uses TRBV2 with TRBJ1-5; D call uncertain. This sequence originates from a human donor who donated a stem cell graft to a child with acute myeloid leukemia. Specimen: PBMCs from the stem cell graft donor, collected from the stem cell graft. DNA of the CDR3: TGTGCCAGCAGTGAAAGTCGGCTAAATCAGCCCCAGCATTTT. Protein product: CASSESRLNQPQHF.